The 28 T cell receptor beta chains below all came from one sample that was sequenced in a study of regulatory T cells in long-lasting Graves disease. In building TCR beta libraries, iRepertoire HTBI primers were used together with Arm-PCR of CDR3 regions. A single record per CDR3 protein comes from TCRdb applying MiXCR to the multiplex PCR reads. The sample yields fewer than 600,000 distinct CDR3 sequences, 20% to 25% seen once. Time point noted: persistent/refractory GD, antithyroid drugs over 5 years with positive TRAb. RNA isolated from PBMCs was used to make the TCR library. The sample here was peripheral blood mononuclear cells (PBMCs), taken when the disease was refractory, from a patient treated with antithyroid drugs. The receptors were gathered from a female donor with Graves disease.

This clonotype was found many times. The CDR3 spells CASSPALPPYEQYF. The CDR3 nucleotides are TGTGCCAGCAGCCCGGCTTTACCCCCCTACGAGCAGTACTTC. The chain recombines TRBV7-2 with TRBJ2-7, with no clear D. Trimming took 5 bases from V and 2 from J, leaving 13 bases between them. The germline gives CDR1 SGHTA, CDR2 FQGNSA. This CDR3 is built from 14 residues.

V is TRBV19 and J is TRBJ1-1; 9 positions agree with TRBD1. The J segment lost 11 bases and the V segment lost 5 bases, leaving 9 bases of the junction unmatched. The germline V gene has CDR1 LNHDA and CDR2 SQIVND (reference sequence). The CDR3 runs 13 residues. In nucleotides, the CDR3 is TGTGCCAGTAGTCTCCGGGACAGGGTGGACGCTTTCTTT. Encoded protein: CASSLRDRVDAFF.

This chain links TRBV6-2 or TRBV6-3 with TRBJ1-1, with 9 bases aligning to TRBD1. This CDR3 is built from 14 residues. The V gene end was trimmed by 7 bases and the J gene end by 11 bases; junction bases not matched to a gene: 14. CDR1 and CDR2 from the germline V gene are MNHEY and SVGEGT. CDR3 in DNA: TGTGCCAGCAACAAACCCGGGACAGGGATATTGGCTTTCTTT. Its translation: CASNKPGTGILAFF.

Many counts were recorded for this clonotype. The V gene is TRBV2, the J gene TRBJ2-7, with 8 positions matching TRBD1. With 7 bases clipped from V and 3 bases from J, the junction kept 8 bases outside the gene matches. The CDR3 contains 14 residues. From germline, CDR1 is SNHLY and CDR2 FYNNEI. The CDR3 is CASKRQGSDYEQYF. CDR3 bases: TGTGCCAGCAAAAGACAGGGGTCTGACTACGAGCAGTACTTC.

The chain joins TRBV30 to TRBJ2-7; 13 bases fit TRBD2. The CDR3 has 16 residues. CDR1 GTSNPN and CDR2 SVGIG come from the germline V gene (reference sequence). The V gene end was trimmed by 4 bases and the J gene end by 6 bases; junction bases not matched to a gene: 12. The DNA for the CDR3 is TGTGCCTGGACCACTCAAGCTGGACTAGCGGGAGTCGAGCAGTACTTC. Protein: CAWTTQAGLAGVEQYF.

The sample holds many counts of this clonotype. The chain uses TRBV20-1 and TRBJ2-5; tentative D call: TRBD1 (6 bases). V dropped 5 bases and J dropped 4 bases, with 11 bases sitting between them. The CDR3 length is 12 residues. Germline V gene sequence: CDR1 DFQATT, CDR2 SNEGSKA (reference sequence). DNA for the CDR3: TGCAGTGCTCCCAGGGGCTCAGAGACCCAGTACTTC. Protein: CSAPRGSETQYF.

This clonotype was counted a few times. The chain couples TRBV20-1 to TRBJ1-5; 11 bases align to TRBD1. CDR3 size: 16 residues. J was trimmed by 2 bases and V by 4 bases; bases with no gene match: 7. CDR1 DFQATT and CDR2 SNEGSKA come from the germline V gene (reference sequence). DNA for the CDR3: TGCAGTGCTACTGGACAGGGGGCAGGTGGCAATCAGCCCCAGCATTTT. Translating it yields CSATGQGAGGNQPQHF.

This clonotype has a count of ten or more. The chain uses TRBV29-1 and TRBJ1-5; D not resolved. The CDR3 length is 13 residues. Germline loops: CDR1 SQVTM, CDR2 ANQGSEA. The V and J ends lost 2 bases and 4 bases respectively, with 9 bases between them. CDR3 DNA sequence: TGCAGCGTTGAATTGACGGAAAATCAGCCCCAGCATTTT. Translated: CSVELTENQPQHF.

The chain uses TRBV2 and TRBJ1-5, with D possibly TRBD1 on 6 matching bases. Germline-derived CDR1 and CDR2 are SNHLY and FYNNEI. This CDR3 region has 14 residues. V was shortened by 6 bases and J by 6 bases, with 15 bases between the two germline ends. This chain's CDR3 is CASSLVGAGQPQHF. The CDR3, as DNA: TGTGCCAGCAGCTTAGTGGGGGCAGGTCAGCCCCAGCATTTT. Combining the CDR3 with reference TRBV2 and TRBJ1-5 gives the whole variable domain EPEVTQTPSHQVTQMGQEVILRCVPISNHLYFYWYRQILGQKVEFLVSFYNNEISEKSEIFDDQFSVERPDGSNFTLKIRSTKLEDSAMYFCASSLVGAGQPQHFGDGTRLSIL.

This sequence joins TRBV6-2 or TRBV6-3 and TRBJ1-5; D perhaps matches TRBD1 (6 bases). This CDR3 has 16 residues. Deletions cut 4 bases from V and 2 bases from J, with 15 bases between. Germline-derived CDR1 and CDR2 are MNHEY and SVGEGT. The CDR3 sequence is CASSSWSGEGNQPQHF. Here the CDR3 DNA reads TGTGCCAGCAGTTCCTGGTCAGGGGAGGGCAATCAGCCCCAGCATTTT.

Only a few counts were recorded for this clonotype. This sequence joins TRBV11-3 and TRBJ2-5; 12 nucleotides agree with TRBD2. This CDR3 has 15 residues. Germline loops: CDR1 SGHNT, CDR2 YENEEA. V trimming: 5 bases; J trimming: 4 bases; junction bases outside the gene matches: 5. As DNA, the CDR3 is TGTGCCAGCAGCACGACTAGCGGGAGAGGAGAGACCCAGTACTTC. It specifies CASSTTSGRGETQYF.

This clonotype was recorded a few times. The chain employs TRBV20-1 and TRBJ1-1; D is unclear. Germline V gene sequence: CDR1 DFQATT, CDR2 SNEGSKA (reference sequence). The CDR3 is 15 amino acids. V was pared by 3 bases and J by 2 bases, with 16 bases between. CDR3 protein: CSARKYLELNTEAFF. The CDR3 nucleotides read TGCAGTGCTAGGAAGTACCTGGAATTAAACACTGAAGCTTTCTTT.

This clonotype was observed at least ten times. The CDR3 coding sequence is TGTGCCAGCAGTCCGGGGACCTGGCGCTATGGCTACACCTTC. Protein product: CASSPGTWRYGYTF. The genes are TRBV28 and TRBJ1-2, with a possible D match to TRBD1 (5 bases). V lost 5 bases and J 4 bases, leaving 14 bases between the germline ends. This CDR3 has 14 residues. The germline gives CDR1 MDHEN, CDR2 SYDVKM.

This clonotype has ten or more counts. The chain recombines TRBV28 with TRBJ1-5, with 7 bases matching TRBD1. The CDR3 has 15 amino acids. V lost 8 bases, J lost 0 bases, and 7 bases stayed unmatched. Germline V gene lookup returns CDR1 MDHEN and CDR2 SYDVKM. The CDR3 DNA reads as TGTGCCAGCGAAAGCAGGGGGTATAGCAATCAGCCCCAGCATTTT. Protein sequence: CASESRGYSNQPQHF.

Comments on this clonotype: This sequence may be a read error, since a much larger clone differs from it by one base. V gene TRBV5-1 combines with J gene TRBJ1-6; D possibly corresponds to TRBD1 (5 bases). CDR3 size: 13 residues. Germline assignment: CDR1 SGHRS and CDR2 YFSETQ. The DNA for the CDR3 is TGCGCCAGCAGCTTAGGGGCGGAATCACCCTTCCACTTT. It yields the protein CASSLGAESPFHF.

This clonotype was recorded at least ten times. This chain joins TRBV27 and TRBJ1-5; D gene unclear. CDR3 length: 18 residues. V shed 8 bases and J shed 3 bases, with 26 bases lying between them. From germline, CDR1 is MNHEY and CDR2 SMNVEV (reference sequence). CDR3 sequence: CASRKLTLSSGTNQPQHF. The CDR3 bases are TGTGCCAGCCGAAAGTTGACACTAAGCTCGGGAACCAATCAGCCCCAGCATTTT.

This clonotype appeared many times. The chain couples TRBV9 to TRBJ1-5; perhaps TRBD1 as D (5 bases). The CDR3 runs to 15 residues. Between the trimmed V and J ends, which lost 6 bases and 0 bases, there was a span of 13 bases. Germline V gene sequence: CDR1 SGDLS, CDR2 YYNGEE. The DNA for the CDR3 is TGTGCCAGCAACACGGACGGACATAGCAATCAGCCCCAGCATTTT. Protein product: CASNTDGHSNQPQHF. Variable domain in full (rest from reference TRBV9 and TRBJ1-5): DSGVTQTPKHLITATGQRVTLRCSPRSGDLSVYWYQQSLDQGLQFLIQYYNGEERAKGNILERFSAQQFPDLHSELNLSSLELGDSALYFCASNTDGHSNQPQHFGDGTRLSIL.

In DNA, the CDR3 is TGTGCCAGCAGCTCACGACTAGCTGGCGGGAACGGGGAGCAGTACTTC. As protein: CASSSRLAGGNGEQYF. This rearrangement joins TRBV7-2 to TRBJ2-7; TRBD2 matches 7 bases. The germline V gene encodes CDR1 SGHTA and CDR2 FQGNSA. V lost 4 bases, J lost 7 bases, and 16 bases stayed unmatched. The CDR3 has 16 amino acids.

In its sample, this clonotype was seen many times. The gene calls are TRBV27 and TRBJ1-5; 8 bases agree with TRBD1. CDR1 and CDR2 (germline): MNHEY, SMNVEV (reference sequence). The CDR3 totals 15 residues. With 6 bases clipped from V and 2 bases from J, the junction kept 6 bases outside the gene matches. Written as DNA, the CDR3 is TGTGCCAGCAGCAGGGGGCCCCTCGGCAATCAGCCCCAGCATTTT. This encodes CASSRGPLGNQPQHF.

This clonotype has more than one count but fewer than ten. The chain couples TRBV6-6 to TRBJ1-2, with D tentatively TRBD1 (5 bases). The V end lost 0 bases, the J end lost 7 bases, and 15 bases lay between the germline ends. CDR1 and CDR2 from the germline V gene are MNHNY and SVGAGI (reference sequence). The CDR3 consists of 15 residues. The CDR3 sequence: CASSYSVGGAGGYTF. The CDR3 region has the DNA TGTGCCAGCAGTTACTCGGTGGGGGGAGCGGGTGGCTACACCTTC.

This clonotype was recorded at least ten times. The chain uses TRBV5-1 and TRBJ1-5; 7 bases are a match to TRBD1. V lost 4 bases to trimming and J lost 5 bases; unmatched junction nucleotides: 6. Germline CDR1 is SGHRS and CDR2 is YFSETQ. The CDR3 runs to 14 residues. This chain's CDR3 is CASSPQGSDQPQHF. The CDR3 nucleotides read TGCGCCAGCAGCCCACAGGGGTCGGATCAGCCCCAGCATTTT.

V gene TRBV9 combines with J gene TRBJ2-1; 13 positions match TRBD2. This CDR3 is 17 amino acids long. CDR1 and CDR2 from the germline V gene are SGDLS and YYNGEE. With 2 bases clipped from V and 8 bases from J, the junction kept 10 bases outside the gene matches. CDR3 nucleotides: TGTGCCAGCAGCGTGCCCGGACTAGCGGGGGCAGTGGATGAGCAGTTCTTC. Translation gives CASSVPGLAGAVDEQFF.

This clonotype was observed a few times. The V gene is TRBV7-2, the J gene TRBJ2-6; D not resolved. V lost 3 bases and J 3 bases, leaving 6 bases between the germline ends. Germline lookup yields CDR1 SGHTA and CDR2 FQGNSA. The CDR3 length is 14 residues. CDR3 amino acids: CASSFLGGANVLTF. The CDR3 nucleotides read TGTGCCAGCAGCTTTCTTGGTGGGGCCAACGTCCTGACTTTC.

This chain uses TRBV24-1 with TRBJ2-1; D may be TRBD2 (6 bases). Germline-derived CDR1 and CDR2 are KGHDR and SFDVKD. The CDR3 has 15 residues. V lost 6 bases and J lost 1, with 12 bases in between. CDR3 sequence reads: CATSLTGTSYNEQFF. The CDR3 DNA sequence: TGTGCCACCAGTCTCACCGGGACTTCCTACAATGAGCAGTTCTTC.

In its sample, this clonotype was seen a few times. The genes are TRBV30 and TRBJ1-1; no definite D call. The CDR3 length is 13 residues. Germline V gene lookup returns CDR1 GTSNPN and CDR2 SVGIG (reference sequence). Trimming left V 4 bases short and J 7 bases short, with 16 bases between. The CDR3, as DNA: TGTGCCTGGATGAGGCCTTCTAATGGTGAAGCTTTCTTT. Amino acids: CAWMRPSNGEAFF.

This chain uses TRBV28 with TRBJ2-6; 9 bases line up with TRBD1. CDR3 length: 17 residues. Germline values: CDR1 MDHEN, CDR2 SYDVKM. V lost 6 bases, J lost 1 base, and 7 bases stayed unmatched. The CDR3 protein is CASSTGTGRSGANVLTF. Here the CDR3 DNA reads TGTGCCAGCAGCACCGGGACAGGGAGATCTGGGGCCAACGTCCTGACTTTC.

This clonotype was seen repeatedly, ten times or more. The V call is TRBV2, the J call TRBJ2-7; D is possibly TRBD1 or TRBD2 (5 bases each). The CDR3 sequence is 13 residues long. Trimming removed 6 bases from V and 6 bases from J, with 15 bases in between. Germline CDR1 SNHLY, CDR2 FYNNEI. This CDR3 reads CASSPGRSVEQYF. The CDR3 region has the DNA TGTGCCAGCAGCCCGGGACGCTCTGTCGAGCAGTACTTC. Full variable domain (remainder filled in from reference TRBV2 and TRBJ2-7): EPEVTQTPSHQVTQMGQEVILRCVPISNHLYFYWYRQILGQKVEFLVSFYNNEISEKSEIFDDQFSVERPDGSNFTLKIRSTKLEDSAMYFCASSPGRSVEQYFGPGTRLTVT.

The chain employs TRBV25-1 and TRBJ1-1; D not resolved. V was clipped by 1 base and J by 4 bases, with 13 bases between them. The CDR3 consists of 15 residues. Germline V gives CDR1 MGHDK, CDR2 SYGVNS. CDR3 in amino acids: CASSESRTEATEAFF. In DNA, the CDR3 is TGTGCCAGCAGTGAATCCAGGACGGAGGCCACTGAAGCTTTCTTT.